This T cell receptor (beta chain) stems from a study of blood T cell repertoires in COVID-19. Study overall: Whether acute or convalescent, the COVID-19 samples came from the United States, Italy and Spain. PBMCs, B-cell-depleted T cells, or T cells were the source of the cDNA or gDNA that made up the material.

Repertoires were generated with immunoSEQ multiplex PCR, while TCRdb's copy carries only in-frame clones and drops some. The data show around 250,000 clones, with 88% seen just once and 0.95% to 1.5% held by the top ten. Adults between roughly 18 and 89 years of age took part from more than 20 US areas. Cohort assignment relied on participant-reported clinical history. The sequence was collected from a woman between 40 and 55 years old with acute COVID-19. The sample taken for sequencing was PBMCs or T cells enriched from blood (not recorded which).

The CDR3 DNA sequence: TGCGCCAGCAAAGCCAACACGGGACAGGGTATTTCACCCCTCCACTTT. This translates into CASKANTGQGISPLHF. J is TRBJ1-6 and V is TRBV4-1; 9 nucleotides line up with TRBD1. The CDR3 extends over 16 amino acids. V lost 7 bases and J lost 9; bases outside the gene matches: 13. Germline lookup yields CDR1 MGHRA and CDR2 YSYEKL.